This T cell receptor beta chain was retrieved from a study of T cell repertoires in cytomegalovirus infection (dated by TCRdb to 2018 to 2020). Regarding the research as a whole: The peptide stimulations were aimed at well-studied HLA-B-restricted epitopes as well as recently identified HLA-C-restricted CMV epitopes, whose presentation resists viral immunomodulation. Donor HLA type was relevant to the analysis, as public TCR beta signatures indicated carriage of CMV infection together with the matching HLA type. Paper-wide results and their limitations: In the ex vivo response, HLA-C-restricted CMV-specific TCR beta clonotypes were dominant, and in two of eight donors the single most frequent clonotype came from this HLA-C-restricted group. Cumulative frequency of public TCR beta family members discriminated carriers of CMV infection plus the relevant HLA type in this cohort and an independent roughly 350-donor cohort.

The sample's treatment or condition label, decoded: in vitro stimulation with specific CMV peptide epitopes to enrich CMV-specific T cells. Sequencer: Illumina HiSeq 1500. TCRdb reprocessing: public reads trimmed at Q25 with fastp, clones called with MiXCR, in-frame beta chains kept. Duplicate CDR3 protein sequences are folded into a single record with the most common DNA and genes. The sample table contains 750,000 to 900,000 distinct CDR3 sequences; only one count was recorded for 29% of them. Jointly, the top ten make up around 12% of the sample. CDR1 MNHEY and CDR2 SMNVEV were looked up in the germline V gene (reference sequence). Compared with germline, V lacks 3 bases and J lacks 5 bases; bases without a gene match: 12. Reading from cysteine to phenylalanine, the CDR3 counts 18 amino acids. The DNA shown is the 54-base CDR3, in frame from base 1. This clonotype has a single count. It lacks a known antigen. The input lacks base qualities; no much larger clone sits a single base away. One read gives only weak evidence.

This receptor was identified in a human donor in good health (CMV status not recorded). Some clones in this sample may be carry-over from other donors' samples. The chain uses TRBV27 and TRBJ2-2; 10 bases in the junction line up with TRBD1. The material was cultured CD8+ T cells from PBMCs, obtained from culture after CMV antigen stimulation. DNA sequence: TGTGCCAGCAGTTTGGAGACAGGGGGCCCTCTGGGGACCGGGGAGCTGTTTTTT. Translated, this is CASSLETGGPLGTGELFF.